These T cell receptor beta chains were read from a single sample in a study of shared clonotypes between healthy human individuals. The assay was immunoSEQ multiplex PCR, and TCRdb's table has in-frame clones only and misses some. The table lists about 2.4 million clones, under 95% of them singletons. Material: naive CD4+ T cells from PBMCs. These receptors were obtained from a man between 18 and 35 years old in good health. Some clones in this sample may be carry-over from other donors' samples. Both conserved end residues are part of each CDR3. The D gene is left open where the match is weak. Only part of the rows carry a size: once, few, many, or a class if the clone is expanded.

>.|TRBJ2-3|TRBV7-3|.
TGTGCCAGCAGCTTAGGTACAGCTAGCACAGATACGCAGTATTTT
CASSLGTASTDTQYF
>.|TRBJ2-7|TRBV4-1|.
TGCGCCAGCAGCCAACCTCAGGACGAGCAGTACTTC
CASSQPQDEQYF
>.|TRBJ2-5|TRBV9|.
TGTGCCAGCAGCTCCTCCGGGGGAGCGGTCCAAGAGACCCAGTACTTC
CASSSSGGAVQETQYF
>.|TRBJ1-2|TRBV5-8|.
TGTGCCAGCAGGCAGCAGGGAGGTGGCTACACCTTC
CASRQQGGGYTF
>TRBD2|TRBJ2-7|TRBV29-1|.
TGCAGCGTTGAAGGGCACCCATTAGCGGGAGGGACCGACGAGCAGTACTTC
CSVEGHPLAGGTDEQYF
>.|TRBJ2-6|TRBV30|.
TGTGCCTGCTCTATCTCTGGGGCCAACGTCCTGACTTTC
CACSISGANVLTF
>.|TRBJ2-2|TRBV9|.
TGTGCCAGCAGCGTAGTGCCTAGCGCCCACACCGGGGAGCTGTTTTTT
CASSVVPSAHTGELFF
>.|TRBJ1-2|TRBV7-9|.
TGTGCCAGCAGCCCCCGACAGAACCCTAACTATGGCTACACCTTC
CASSPRQNPNYGYTF
>.|TRBJ2-1|TRBV7-9|.
TGTGCCAGCAGCTTAATGCCAGGCAGGACGAGGCTCGAGCAGTTCTTC
CASSLMPGRTRLEQFF
>.|TRBJ2-7|TRBV28|.
TGTGCCAGCAGTTCCGGCCCCTACGAGCAGTACTTC
CASSSGPYEQYF
>.|TRBJ2-5|TRBV7-2|.
TGTGCCAGCAGCTTAGCCCTGGGGGCATCCCAAGAGACCCAGTACTTC
CASSLALGASQETQYF
>.|TRBJ2-5|TRBV10-2|once
TGCGCCAGCAGTGCAACCTTAGGACTACCCCGAGAGACCCAGTACTTC
CASSATLGLPRETQYF
>.|TRBJ2-4|TRBV28|.
TGTGCCAGCAGTTCGACTCTTAGGTCAGGGGTCAGCTTC
CASSSTLRSGVSF
>.|TRBJ2-7|TRBV2|.
TGTGCCAGCAGTGCCAACACTCGGGAGCAGTACTTC
CASSANTREQYF